The rows below give T cell receptor beta chains drawn from one sample of a study of liver allograft versus peripheral blood T cells. TCRdb analysed the reads with MiXCR anew, one entry per CDR3 protein. The sample contains 5,000 or so distinct CDR3 sequences, around 17% of which appear only once. These TCRs come from a human patient who had a liver transplant. The graft donor may have contributed some T cells. Each CDR3 is given with its conserved first and last residue. The D gene is left open where the match is weak. Size is omitted from some rows. Given values are once, few, many or a class for expanded clones.

d_gene,v_gene,abundance,j_gene,CDR3nt,CDR3aa
NA,TRBV19,medium-sized,TRBJ2-2,TGTGCCACTTGGGGGGGGGAGCTGTTTTTT,CATWGGELFF
NA,TRBV14,few,TRBJ1-4,TGTGCCAGCAGCCACCCGGGGCCGGGGAGTGAAAAACTGTTTTTT,CASSHPGPGSEKLFF
TRBD2,TRBV6-2/TRBV6-3,medium-sized,TRBJ2-5,TGTGCCAGTTCGACTAGCGGGATAGAGACCCAGTACTTC,CASSTSGIETQYF
NA,TRBV20-1,NA,TRBJ1-4,TGCAGTGCTAATGTTGCTGGGCAACTAGGTGAAAAACTGTTTTTT,CSANVAGQLGEKLFF
NA,TRBV28,NA,TRBJ1-4,TGTGCCGAGTGTAGGTTTGGTGAAAAACTGTTTTTT,CAECRFGEKLFF
NA,TRBV19,many,TRBJ1-2,TGTGCCAGTAGTATCGACAGAAATGGCTACACCTTC,CASSIDRNGYTF
TRBD2,TRBV28,few,TRBJ2-7,TGTGCCAGCGGCCGGGGGGTCTCCTACGAGCAGTACTTC,CASGRGVSYEQYF
TRBD1,TRBV7-2,many,TRBJ1-6,TGTGCCAGCAGCTTAGTGACAGGGGAAAATTCACCCCTCCACTTT,CASSLVTGENSPLHF
NA,TRBV20-1,many,TRBJ1-6,TGCAGTGCTAGAGGGTCAGGGTCCTATAATTCACCCCTCCACTTT,CSARGSGSYNSPLHF
NA,TRBV6-1,few,TRBJ2-7,TGTGCCAGCAGTGAAGCGTTGGGTACTAGTGGGTACGAGCAGTACTTC,CASSEALGTSGYEQYF
TRBD1,TRBV7-9,NA,TRBJ1-1,TGTGCCAGTGACAGGGAGAACACTGAAGCTTTCTTT,CASDRENTEAFF
TRBD2,TRBV19,many,TRBJ2-1,TGTGCCAGTAGTATAAATCCCGGGCTAGCGGGAGCAAGCTCCTACAATGAGCAGTTCTTC,CASSINPGLAGASSYNEQFF
NA,TRBV7-9,NA,TRBJ2-1,TGTGCCAGCAGCTTGGGGCCCTCGGTCGTTGAGCAGTTCTTC,CASSLGPSVVEQFF
NA,TRBV27,few,TRBJ1-1,TGTGCCAGCAGCACCTCCCTCTGGAGGGACACTGAAGCTTTCTTT,CASSTSLWRDTEAFF
NA,TRBV27,many,TRBJ2-1,TGTGCCAGCAGTATTGGAGGCGATGAGCAGTTCTTC,CASSIGGDEQFF
NA,TRBV27,medium-sized,TRBJ2-6,NA,CASRIGPGTFGANVLTF
NA,TRBV19,many,TRBJ2-1,TGTGCCAGTAGTATCCTCTACAATGAGCAGTTCTTC,CASSILYNEQFF
NA,TRBV24-1,many,TRBJ1-1,TGTGCCACCAGTGACCGAATGAACACTGAAGCTTTCTTT,CATSDRMNTEAFF
NA,TRBV7-9,many,TRBJ2-1,TGTGCCAGCAGCACCACCGACAGCGATGAGCAGTTCTTC,CASSTTDSDEQFF
NA,TRBV15,NA,TRBJ1-5,TGTGCCACCAGCAGAGATTCGACAGATAGCAATCGGCCCCAGCATTTT,CATSRDSTDSNRPQHF
TRBD1,TRBV19,many,TRBJ1-1,TGTGCCAGTAGTATAGCGAGTCCGGGACAGGGATGGGGCACTGAAGCTTTCTTT,CASSIASPGQGWGTEAFF
NA,TRBV6-1,many,TRBJ1-2,TGTGCCAGCAGTACAGGGAACGTCTACACCTTC,CASSTGNVYTF
NA,TRBV5-6,NA,TRBJ2-7,TGTGCCAGCAGCTGGGGTTCCAGCGAAAGCGAGCAGTACTTC,CASSWGSSESEQYF
NA,TRBV7-9,many,TRBJ2-7,TGTGCCAGCAGCTTAGCGCTCAGGGCCCCAGGCTACGAGCAGTACTTC,CASSLALRAPGYEQYF
NA,TRBV28,NA,TRBJ2-3,TGTGCCAGCAGTCTATCAACCGAGCTAAGCACAGATACGCAGTATTTT,CASSLSTELSTDTQYF
NA,TRBV19,NA,TRBJ2-2,TGTGCCAGTAATATGGGGTGGGCAGTGGAGCTGTTTTTT,CASNMGWAVELFF
NA,TRBV10-3,many,TRBJ1-5,TGTGCCATCAGTGTGGCTGGAAATAGCAATCAGCCCCAGCATTTT,CAISVAGNSNQPQHF
NA,TRBV6-2/TRBV6-3,many,TRBJ2-1,TGTGCCAGCAGCCCTCTTTATGGGGACTTTTACAATGAGCAGTTCTTC,CASSPLYGDFYNEQFF
TRBD2,TRBV7-2,many,TRBJ2-7,TGTGCCAGCAGCTTACTAGCGGGAGGGCCCAACGAGCAGTACTTC,CASSLLAGGPNEQYF
NA,TRBV19,NA,TRBJ1-5,TGTGCCAGTAGCCCAGGGGAAGGTGGAAACAATCAGCCCCAGCATTTT,CASSPGEGGNNQPQHF
NA,TRBV27,NA,TRBJ1-5,TGTGCCAGCAGTTTGATGGGAAGCAATCAGCCCCAGCATTTT,CASSLMGSNQPQHF
NA,TRBV28,many,TRBJ1-4,TGTGCCAGCAGTTTAGGGACCAGTCTTCGGGAAAAACTGTTTTTT,CASSLGTSLREKLFF
NA,TRBV19,medium-sized,TRBJ2-2,TGTGCCAGTAAGGACGGGAGAGACACCGGGGAGCTGTTTTTT,CASKDGRDTGELFF
TRBD1,TRBV28,NA,TRBJ1-2,TGTGCCAGCAGTTTAAGGGACAGGCATGGCTACACCTTC,CASSLRDRHGYTF
NA,TRBV28,many,TRBJ1-4,TGTGCCAGCAGTTTAGGGGCTTCGGGAAATGCCAACTTAAATGAAAAACTGTTTTTT,CASSLGASGNANLNEKLFF
NA,TRBV27,NA,TRBJ1-1,TGTGCCAGCAGTTTCACACTGAGGGGGGGCACTGAAGCTTTCTTT,CASSFTLRGGTEAFF
TRBD2,TRBV28,medium-sized,TRBJ2-3,TGTGCCAGCAGTTTTGGGGGGGGGACGTCCACAGATACGCAGTATTTT,CASSFGGGTSTDTQYF
NA,TRBV6-1,medium-sized,TRBJ1-5,TGTGCCAGCAGTGAGGGGAATCAGCCCCAGCATTTT,CASSEGNQPQHF
NA,TRBV19,many,TRBJ1-5,TGTGCCAGTAGTATTGAAACTGTGGTTAAACAGGGAAATATCTTGGCCCAGCATTTT,CASSIETVVKQGNILAQHF
TRBD2,TRBV30,many,TRBJ2-7,TGTGCCTGGGCCGTATCAAGCGGGGGAGTCGACGAGCAGTACTTC,CAWAVSSGGVDEQYF
NA,TRBV6-6,many,TRBJ1-1,TGTGCCAGCAGTTACTCGTTCAGGGGCCGGGACACTGAAGCTTTCTTT,CASSYSFRGRDTEAFF
NA,TRBV30,many,TRBJ2-2,TGTGCCTGGACGGCGGACTTTAACACCGGGGAGCTGTTTTTT,CAWTADFNTGELFF
TRBD2,TRBV28,NA,TRBJ2-7,TGTGCCAGCAGTTCCTCCCGGGGAAAGCGGGGGGGTAACGAGCAGTACTTC,CASSSSRGKRGGNEQYF
NA,TRBV19,medium-sized,TRBJ2-6,TGTGCCAGTAGTTTTGAGCGGTTGCACCTCTCTGGGGCCAACGTCCTGACTTTC,CASSFERLHLSGANVLTF
NA,TRBV27,many,TRBJ1-5,TGTGCCAGCAGCCCACTCGGGCTAAATCAGCCCCAGCATTTT,CASSPLGLNQPQHF
TRBD1,TRBV20-1,few,TRBJ2-3,TGCAGTGCTCACGGGACAGGGGACCCTAGGGGCACAGATACGCAGTATTTT,CSAHGTGDPRGTDTQYF
TRBD2,TRBV6-2/TRBV6-3,medium-sized,TRBJ2-1,TGTGCCAGCAGACCCTATAGCGGGAGAGTAGGCAATGAGCAGTTCTTC,CASRPYSGRVGNEQFF
NA,TRBV30,NA,TRBJ1-1,TGTGCCTGGAGTACCACTTACGGAGGAGAAGCTTTCTTT,CAWSTTYGGEAFF
NA,TRBV20-1,NA,TRBJ2-2,TGCAGTGCTAGAGATAAGGTTACCACCGGGGAGCTGTTTTTT,CSARDKVTTGELFF